This T cell receptor beta chain was observed in a study of cytomegalovirus exposure and HLA in healthy donors (dated by TCRdb to about 2017). About the investigation overall: An earlier analysis of approximately 600 of the donors reported approximately 270 Gb of sequence data and 120 million or so unique TCR beta sequences from about 179 million T cells. In addition to the first cohort of approximately 650 subjects, a separate validation cohort of 120 different subjects was used. In a later analysis, previously published TCR beta repertoires from several hundred donors were re-analyzed and high-resolution HLA genotyping was added so that TCR occurrence patterns could be studied. To predict cytomegalovirus infection status, the study combined high-throughput TCR immunosequencing, statistical association of individual TCRs with disease status, and machine learning. To decide whether each TCR beta V gene segment behaved as functional or pseudogenic, an earlier analysis of approximately 590 of the donors relied on high-throughput TCR beta sequencing. Typing coverage varied by locus: roughly 629-640 donors for A, B, C, DRB1 and DQB1; 522 for DQA1; 600 to 610 for DPA1; roughly 450 for DPB1. The aim of the study was to test whether cataloging public T cell receptors could identify signatures of past pathogen exposure. The later analysis used no new phenotypic data to find candidate immune exposures, relying instead on TCR beta sequences and their occurrence across donors. Approximately 300 gigabases of sequencing data and 80 million or so unique TCR sequences were included in an early release covering over 600 HLA-typed donors. The genetic ancestry cluster associated with self-reported Caucasian donors included roughly 84% of the roughly 400 genotyped donors. Every repertoire in the discovery cohort had been generated on one and the same sequencing platform. Alongside the repertoire data, information on donor age, sex, ethnicity and CMV serostatus was compiled. A handful of DR-DQ haplotypes were handled as single units for association and clustering because linkage in the cohort was strong. Using immunosequencing, the study profiled T cell repertoires from about 650 subjects and related those repertoires to cytomegalovirus serostatus. Among about 400 genotyped donors of the cohort, an average of around 250,000 unique TCR beta nucleotide sequences was sequenced per donor, of which about 18% were non-productive. Both class I and class II loci were covered by HLA typing, at four-digit resolution. In a later genetic analysis, genome-wide SNP genotypes for about 65% of the roughly 670 donors were used, and that subset was treated as a discovery cohort. The full study reports these points: CMV serostatus was the only immune exposure information available for the cohort. When HLA alleles, especially DR and DQ, strongly co-occurred, attributing TCR associations to individual alleles was difficult. A later analysis found that HLA-associated TCR beta chains were more clonally expanded and had lower generation probabilities than equally common non-associated chains. In vitro tests confirmed that three of the cytomegalovirus-associated TCR beta chains recognize cytomegalovirus antigens. In a later analysis, the rate of TCR association differed among HLA loci, with DRB1 alleles having the most associated TCRs and HLA-C alleles having the fewest. In a later analysis, several top co-occurrence clusters were reported to appear linked to parvovirus B19, influenza, CMV and Epstein-Barr virus. Most TCR sequences were observed very rarely across donors, whereas some public TCRs were present in many individuals. In a later genetic analysis, fewer N-insertions in productive TCRs were reported among donors in an Asian-associated ancestry cluster than the roughly 670-donor mean. Only TCR beta chains were sequenced in this cohort, and the absence of alpha or paired-chain data limited detectable features. The classifier was reported to diagnose cytomegalovirus status with high specificity and sensitivity in both the original and validation cohorts. A later genetic analysis associated a missense DCLRE1C variant with V-gene and J-gene trimming of TCR beta chains, and an independent cohort replicated the association. A cluster of highly shared sequence variants was judged likely to be a technical artifact of the sequencing pipeline. The study gave a list of 150 to 200 TCR beta chains associated with cytomegalovirus. A further reported finding was that TCR beta sequences accurately predicted the HLA-A and HLA-B alleles for most subjects in the first cohort. The 87-base-pair reads could not distinguish some IMGT-functional V segments, including TRBV6-2 and TRBV6-3, so those segments were excluded. Correlated functional status among segregating V segments might be attributable to linkage disequilibrium, but an unknown experimental factor could not be ruled out. Because HLA typing was missing for some donors at each locus, association tests included only the typed subset. Roughly uniform sequencing depth across donors was assumed in presence/absence analyses, although this assumption may not hold. Specific HLA alleles were associated with 18,000 or so TCR beta sequences at a false discovery rate of 0.05 in a later analysis. According to a later analysis, most CMV-associated TCR beta chains appeared to be HLA-restricted, and the HLA associations seemed to be driven largely by CMV exposure. In an earlier analysis of a few hundred of the donors, most TCR beta V segments were observed in productive rearrangements about 90% or about 30% of the time, broadly matching IMGT annotations. The authors suggested that the approach could potentially be generalized to other disease states and immunological phenotypes. Because counts were too low, more than 15 rarely observed V segments, including chromosome 9 orphons, were excluded from the earlier analysis of some 540 of the donors.

The method was the immunoSEQ multiplex PCR assay. A mixture of 60 forward primers for TCR Vbeta segments and 13 reverse primers for TCR Jbeta segments was used in the multiplex PCR. The CDR3 region of rearranged TCR beta genes was amplified from genomic DNA with a multiplex PCR assay. The amplified TCR beta libraries were sequenced on the Illumina HiSeq System as 87-base-pair reads. In the original analysis: A later analysis counted tens of millions of unique TCR beta chains across the 650 to 700 repertoires, and 9.5 million to 11 million of these chains were shared by at least two donors. Raw reads were error-corrected and collapsed into unique sequences with a nearest-neighbor algorithm that merged closely related sequences to remove PCR and sequencing errors. CDR3 sequences were aligned to IMGT reference sequences to assign V, D and J gene segments. Each retained sequence needed at least a six-nucleotide match to both a V gene segment and a J gene segment. Rearrangements were called productive when the CDR3 lacked stop codons and stayed in frame with V and J; all others were non-productive. Following IMGT convention, CDR3 was defined as the stretch from the second conserved V-encoded cysteine to the conserved J-encoded phenylalanine. In an earlier analysis of around 540 of the donors, sequences lacking an unambiguous match to a single V gene segment were excluded. In an earlier analysis of around 590 of the donors, a V segment was called functional when productive rearrangements were above 56.7%, and segregating when the standard deviation between donors exceeded 5%. A statistical classification framework was developed to diagnose cytomegalovirus status using the catalog of TCR beta chain sequences. In a later analysis, V and J genes were assigned by comparing TCR nucleotide sequences against IMGT/GENE-DB human TR gene sequences. Using the TCRdist pipeline, a later analysis assigned CDR3 sequences along with most-parsimonious VDJ recombination scenarios. In a later analysis, each TCR beta chain was defined by its CDR3 amino acid sequence together with its V-gene family, and reads lacking a unique V-gene family were excluded. To address suspected cross-contamination and a sequencing artifact, a later analysis removed around 600 highly shared, low-generation-probability nucleotide sequences. For each public chain, a later analysis derived a clonal expansion index from normalized ranks of inferred template counts within each repertoire. In a later analysis, generation probabilities were computed with a VDJ recombination model fitted to out-of-frame rearrangements, and the resulting probabilities were checked against IGoR. Hypergeometric tests were used in a later analysis to score TCR-TCR, TCR-HLA and TCR-CMV co-occurrence, with a repertoire-size bias correction applied to the TCR pairs. In a later analysis, false discovery rates were estimated by permuting HLA or CMV assignments 20 times. A later analysis grouped co-occurring TCRs with DBSCAN, adding TCRdist sequence similarity when clustering within HLA-allele-positive subsets. Co-occurrence clustering excluded repertoires with fewer than 30,000 or more than 120,000 public chains, plus five with anomalous nucleotide sharing. The immuneACCESS repertoire file appears here via TCRdb, limited to in-frame rearrangements. These files lack a portion of the clones; in checked studies, under half of the deficit traces to unresolved V genes, and the cause of the others is not known. V and J calls and clone size are as listed in that table; D and trimming were resolved from the DNA. This sample lists some 120,000 clones; roughly two thirds were detected once. The ten biggest clones cover around 1.6% of the sample.

The cohort consisted of 600 to 750 healthy bone marrow donors. Cohort members were all nominally healthy when sampled, although unrecorded immune exposures were likely present. The donor was CMV seropositive and was included in the group of 250 to 350 seropositive cohort members. Every donor gave a peripheral blood sample, and the peripheral blood mononuclear cells from that sample were used for TCR beta sequencing. Genomic DNA extraction from the blood cell samples was performed with the Qiagen DNeasy Blood Extraction Kit. As concerns this clone: Its antigen is unknown. Base qualities are not recorded, but no much larger clone differs from it by a single base.

The germline V end is reduced by 0 bases and the J end by 3 bases; junction bases left unmatched: 6. CDR1 and CDR2, looked up from the germline V gene, are SGHTA and FQGNSA. The CDR3 has 16 amino acids, counting the end cysteine and phenylalanine. The only DNA kept is the CDR3, 48 bases in frame from the first base. Sequences were obtained from PBMCs. Rearrangement joined TRBV7-2 to TRBJ2-7, with 9 middle bases fitting TRBD2. This receptor was identified in a young man in good health and CMV-seropositive. This receptor carries the CDR3 CASSLALAGARYEQYF. The DNA is TGTGCCAGCAGCTTAGCGTTAGCGGGAGCTCGCTACGAGCAGTACTTC.